This T cell receptor beta chain is drawn from a study of blood T cell repertoires in COVID-19. Study-wide background: Specimens from acute and convalescent COVID-19 originated in the United States, Italy and Spain.

Sequencing used immunoSEQ multiplex PCR; TCRdb keeps in-frame clones, though not all of them. The sample includes about 180,000 clones, approximately 78% seen only once; the top ten take 10% to 15%. V gave up 3 bases and J gave up 8 bases; unmatched junction bases: 3. CDR3 length: 13 amino acids. Germline CDR1 SGHVS, CDR2 FQNEAQ. This receptor was taken from a woman of 80 years or more with COVID-19, enrolled during active disease. The material sequenced was peripheral blood. The chain couples TRBV7-8 to TRBJ2-2, with 7 bases aligning to TRBD1. DNA for the CDR3: TGTGCCAGCAGCTTCACGGACAGGGGGGAGCTGTTTTTT. This translates into CASSFTDRGELFF. Combining the CDR3 with reference TRBV7-8 and TRBJ2-2 gives the whole variable domain GAGVSQSPRYKVAKRGQDVALRCDPISGHVSLFWYQQALGQGPEFLTYFQNEAQLDKSGLPSDRFFAERPEGSVSTLKIQRTQQEDSAVYLCASSFTDRGELFFGEGSRLTVL.